The clone carrying this TCR beta chain appeared a few times. The data belong to a study of cytomegalovirus exposure and HLA in healthy donors. Background on the study: Unique TCRs numbering roughly 80 million, obtained from HLA-typed donors, made up an early data release.

A multiplex PCR was run with 60 Vbeta primers and 13 Jbeta primers. Profiled with immunoSEQ multiplex PCR; TCRdb holds only in-frame clones, not every one. The sample has over 120,000 clones, 70% to 85% seen once. This TCR was sampled from a man aged 25-40 years in good health and CMV-seropositive. The sequencing sample was made of PBMCs.

CDR3 nucleotides: TGTGCCAGTAGTATAGCCGAGAACTACGAGCAGTACTTC. It is translated as CASSIAENYEQYF. The rearrangement links TRBV19 to TRBJ2-7; D uncertain. The ends were cut back, 1 base at V and 3 bases at J, with 7 bases in the middle. This CDR3 comprises 13 residues. The germline V gene has CDR1 LNHDA and CDR2 SQIVND (reference sequence).